The rows below give T cell receptor beta chains drawn from one sample of a study of blood T cell repertoires in COVID-19. Profiling relied on immunoSEQ multiplex PCR, and the TCRdb table lists in-frame clones only, not all of them. The sample records approximately 150,000 clones, approximately 84% being singletons. Specimen: peripheral blood. All receptors derive from a man aged 40-55 years with acute or convalescent COVID-19. CDR3s include the opening cysteine and the closing phenylalanine or tryptophan. D genes are given only for firm matches. The size of a clone is reported for some rows only, either as once, few or many, or as a class for expanded clones.

>-|-|TRBJ1-5|TRBV20-1
CSASETLGGQPQHF
TGCAGTGCTAGTGAGACCCTAGGGGGTCAGCCCCAGCATTTT
>-|TRBD1|TRBJ2-3|TRBV7-9
CASSAPPGQSSTDTQYF
TGTGCCAGCAGCGCGCCACCGGGACAGAGTAGCACAGATACGCAGTATTTT
>few|TRBD1|TRBJ1-2|TRBV19
CASSIAGDRRGYTF
TGTGCCAGTAGTATAGCGGGGGACAGACGTGGCTACACCTTC
>-|TRBD1|TRBJ1-2|TRBV6-5
CASSQPGQGASRYTF
TGTGCCAGCAGTCAACCGGGACAGGGGGCGTCTCGCTACACCTTC
>-|-|TRBJ1-5|TRBV20-1
CSASRLFGQPQHF
TGCAGTGCTAGTAGACTTTTCGGACAGCCCCAGCATTTT
>-|-|TRBJ2-6|TRBV21-1
CASSMARNISGANVLTF
TGTGCCAGCAGCATGGCCCGTAATATTTCTGGGGCCAACGTCCTGACTTTC
>-|-|TRBJ1-6|TRBV11-2
CASSLQGINSPLHF
TGTGCCAGCAGCCTACAGGGTATCAATTCACCCCTCCACTTT
>-|-|TRBJ1-6|TRBV5-1
CASSISENSPLHF
TGCGCCAGCAGCATTAGTGAGAATTCACCCCTCCACTTT
>-|-|TRBJ1-4|TRBV15
CATSSLQDGNEKLFF
TGTGCCACCAGTTCGCTACAGGACGGGAATGAAAAACTGTTTTTT
>few|-|TRBJ1-3|TRBV30
CAWSDIGQQPSGNTIYF
TGTGCCTGGAGTGATATTGGACAGCAGCCCTCTGGAAACACCATATATTTT
>once|TRBD1|TRBJ1-1|TRBV5-1
CASSLQGAGEGTEAFF
TGCGCCAGCAGCTTGCAGGGGGCCGGGGAAGGTACTGAAGCTTTCTTT
>-|TRBD1|TRBJ2-7|TRBV10-3
CAISAATGLAYEQYF
TGTGCCATCAGTGCCGCGACAGGGTTAGCCTACGAGCAGTACTTC
>-|TRBD2|TRBJ2-1|TRBV5-4
CASSPRLAGNYNEQFF
TGTGCCAGCAGCCCAAGACTAGCGGGGAACTACAATGAGCAGTTCTTC
>-|TRBD2|TRBJ2-1|TRBV3-1/TRBV3-2
CASSQLAGGYNEQFF
TGTGCCAGCAGCCAACTAGCGGGGGGCTACAATGAGCAGTTCTTC
>-|TRBD1|TRBJ1-2|TRBV6-1
CASSESGTGMFYTF
TGTGCCAGCAGTGAATCGGGGACAGGGATGTTCTACACCTTC
>-|-|TRBJ2-1|TRBV9
CASSVSPQNNEQFF
TGTGCCAGCAGCGTATCCCCTCAGAACAATGAGCAGTTCTTC